Listed below are T cell receptor beta chains from one sample, sequenced in a study of response to subunit inactivated influenza vaccine. MiXCR was run by TCRdb on the RT-PCR reads, yielding one entry per CDR3 protein. The sample holds hundreds of thousands of distinct CDR3 sequences, more than 15% seen once. Sample: PBMCs from blood, taken approximately 13 days after vaccination. These receptors originate from a man aged 50 or older who received an inactivated influenza vaccine. Each CDR3 is given with its conserved first and last residue. The order of the fields is CDR3 protein, CDR3 DNA, V gene, clone size, D gene, J gene. The D gene is left open where the match is weak. Clone sizes are given selectively: once, few, many, or a class where the clone is expanded.

CDR3: CASSVRTGELFF
DNA: TGTGCCAGCAGTGTGAGAACCGGGGAGCTGTTTTTT
V: TRBV12-3/TRBV12-4
size: many
D: .
J: TRBJ2-2

CDR3: CASRVWVNYGYTF
DNA: TGCGCCAGCAGGGTCTGGGTTAACTATGGCTACACCTTC
V: TRBV5-1
size: .
D: .
J: TRBJ1-2

CDR3: CASSLYVGQPGLEGLSADTQYF
DNA: TGTGCCAGCAGTTTATACGTCGGACAGCCGGGACTAGAGGGACTAAGCGCAGATACGCAGTATTTT
V: TRBV28
size: .
D: TRBD2
J: TRBJ2-3

CDR3: CASRLDGATEAFF
DNA: TGTGCCAGCAGACTCGATGGGGCGACTGAAGCTTTCTTT
V: TRBV5-6
size: .
D: .
J: TRBJ1-1

CDR3: CASSFFSLADEQFF
DNA: TGCGCCAGCAGCTTTTTTAGCCTTGCGGATGAGCAGTTCTTC
V: TRBV5-1
size: few
D: .
J: TRBJ2-1

CDR3: CASSTGVRGNEQFF
DNA: TGTGCCAGCAGTACAGGGGTTCGGGGGAATGAGCAGTTCTTC
V: TRBV28
size: few
D: .
J: TRBJ2-1

CDR3: CASSLYTTPPGEQYF
DNA: TGTGCCAGCAGTTTATATACTACACCTCCAGGGGAGCAGTACTTC
V: TRBV27
size: few
D: .
J: TRBJ2-7

CDR3: CASTWSTNTGELFF
DNA: TGTGCCAGCACGTGGTCCACGAACACCGGGGAGCTGTTTTTT
V: TRBV7-3
size: few
D: .
J: TRBJ2-2

CDR3: CASSKSVSSYEQYF
DNA: TGTGCCAGCAGTAAATCTGTGAGCTCCTACGAGCAGTACTTC
V: TRBV14
size: few
D: .
J: TRBJ2-7

CDR3: CSARALAYNEQFF
DNA: TGCAGTGCTCGCGCCCTAGCCTACAATGAGCAGTTCTTC
V: TRBV20-1
size: .
D: .
J: TRBJ2-1

CDR3: CSAPNHRTSGSYEQYF
DNA: TGCAGTGCTCCGAACCACCGGACTAGCGGGAGCTACGAGCAGTACTTC
V: TRBV20-1
size: few
D: TRBD2
J: TRBJ2-7

CDR3: CASREGGYNEQFF
DNA: TGTGCCAGTAGGGAGGGGGGATACAATGAGCAGTTCTTC
V: TRBV12-3/TRBV12-4
size: few
D: .
J: TRBJ2-1

CDR3: CASSFLGGSSGELFF
DNA: TGTGCCAGCAGTTTTCTCGGGGGCTCCTCCGGGGAGCTGTTTTTT
V: TRBV28
size: .
D: .
J: TRBJ2-2

CDR3: CSASLGAEDIQYF
DNA: TGCAGTGCTTCCCTGGGGGCGGAGGACATTCAGTACTTC
V: TRBV20-1
size: few
D: .
J: TRBJ2-4

CDR3: CCARDLAGWAGTDTQYF
DNA: TGCTGTGCTAGAGACCTAGCGGGATGGGCTGGCACAGATACGCAGTATTTT
V: TRBV20-1
size: once
D: TRBD2
J: TRBJ2-3

CDR3: CASSLFRTGRQETQYF
DNA: TGTGCCAGCAGCTTGTTTCGGACTGGGCGCCAAGAGACCCAGTACTTC
V: TRBV5-6
size: few
D: .
J: TRBJ2-5

CDR3: CASSSLGRRHTGELFF
DNA: TGCGCCAGCAGCTCCCTCGGGCGACGGCACACCGGGGAGCTGTTTTTT
V: TRBV5-1
size: few
D: .
J: TRBJ2-2

CDR3: CASSVLAGGISDEQFF
DNA: TGTGCCAGCAGTGTACTAGCGGGGGGGATTTCCGATGAGCAGTTCTTC
V: TRBV6-4
size: .
D: TRBD2
J: TRBJ2-1

CDR3: CAISEPGLAGGPETQYF
DNA: TGTGCCATCAGTGAGCCTGGCCTAGCGGGAGGGCCTGAGACCCAGTACTTC
V: TRBV10-3
size: .
D: TRBD2
J: TRBJ2-5

CDR3: CASSEGSFPGELFF
DNA: TGTGCCAGCAGTGAAGGTAGTTTCCCCGGGGAGCTGTTTTTT
V: TRBV6-1
size: few
D: .
J: TRBJ2-2

CDR3: CASSSELLAKNIQYF
DNA: TGTGCCAGCAGTAGCGAGCTACTAGCCAAAAACATTCAGTACTTC
V: TRBV6-1
size: few
D: .
J: TRBJ2-4

CDR3: CASSVRGLGGELFF
DNA: TGTGCCAGCAGTGTCAGGGGGCTGGGCGGGGAGCTGTTTTTT
V: TRBV2
size: .
D: TRBD1
J: TRBJ2-2

CDR3: CSAIKTSLDEQFF
DNA: TGCAGTGCTATAAAGACTAGTTTGGACGAGCAGTTCTTC
V: TRBV20-1
size: few
D: .
J: TRBJ2-1

CDR3: CASSRQGAFAYEQFF
DNA: TGTGCCAGCAGCCGGCAGGGGGCCTTTGCATATGAGCAGTTCTTC
V: TRBV7-2
size: .
D: TRBD1
J: TRBJ2-1

CDR3: CASSLVGWGVTGANVLTF
DNA: TGTGCCAGCAGCTTAGTCGGCTGGGGGGTAACTGGGGCCAACGTCCTGACTTTC
V: TRBV11-2
size: many
D: .
J: TRBJ2-6

CDR3: CASSPAGADYNEQFF
DNA: TGCGCCAGCAGCCCAGCGGGGGCGGACTATAATGAGCAGTTCTTC
V: TRBV5-1
size: few
D: TRBD2
J: TRBJ2-1

CDR3: CASSLGFQAGDTQYF
DNA: TGTGCCAGCAGTTTGGGATTTCAGGCGGGAGATACGCAGTATTTT
V: TRBV28
size: few
D: .
J: TRBJ2-3

CDR3: CASSSGTSRNEQFF
DNA: TGTGCCAGCAGCTCGGGGACGTCCCGCAATGAGCAGTTCTTC
V: TRBV7-9
size: many
D: .
J: TRBJ2-1

CDR3: CASSLPGGDYGYTF
DNA: TGCGCCAGCAGCTTGCCCGGGGGCGACTATGGCTACACCTTC
V: TRBV5-1
size: .
D: .
J: TRBJ1-2

CDR3: CASSLESPEWEKLFF
DNA: TGCGCCAGCAGCTTGGAGAGCCCCGAGTGGGAAAAACTGTTTTTT
V: TRBV5-1
size: few
D: .
J: TRBJ1-4

CDR3: CASSHRGDYEQYF
DNA: TGCGCCAGCAGCCACCGGGGGGACTACGAGCAGTACTTC
V: TRBV5-1
size: .
D: TRBD2
J: TRBJ2-7

CDR3: CASSLAHRDAEQYF
DNA: TGTGCCAGCAGTTTAGCGCACAGGGACGCCGAGCAGTACTTC
V: TRBV12-3/TRBV12-4
size: .
D: .
J: TRBJ2-7

CDR3: CASSFGRHTAKNIQYF
DNA: TGTGCCAGCAGCTTCGGACGACATACGGCCAAAAACATTCAGTACTTC
V: TRBV11-2
size: .
D: .
J: TRBJ2-4

CDR3: CASSPGGNTYEQYF
DNA: TGTGCCAGCAGCCCAGGGGGGAATACCTACGAGCAGTACTTC
V: TRBV7-2
size: few
D: .
J: TRBJ2-7

CDR3: CASSEHSYEQYF
DNA: TGCGCCAGCAGTGAGCATTCCTACGAGCAGTACTTC
V: TRBV10-2
size: .
D: .
J: TRBJ2-7

CDR3: CASSLGTLGAPGEQYF
DNA: TGTGCCAGCAGCCTGGGGACCTTAGGGGCCCCCGGCGAGCAGTACTTC
V: TRBV12-3/TRBV12-4
size: few
D: .
J: TRBJ2-7

CDR3: CASSLGLAGPRDEQFF
DNA: TGTGCCAGCAGCTTGGGACTAGCGGGGCCACGAGATGAGCAGTTCTTC
V: TRBV9
size: .
D: TRBD2
J: TRBJ2-1

CDR3: CASSQTPRSSEQFF
DNA: TGTGCCAGCAGCCAAACTCCCAGGTCCAGTGAGCAGTTCTTC
V: TRBV3-1
size: .
D: .
J: TRBJ2-1

CDR3: CASSQVFWGAQGYGYTF
DNA: TGCGCCAGCAGCCAAGTTTTTTGGGGGGCGCAGGGCTATGGCTACACCTTC
V: TRBV4-3
size: once
D: .
J: TRBJ1-2

CDR3: CASSFGAPSTDTQYF
DNA: TGCGCCAGCAGCTTCGGGGCACCTAGCACAGATACGCAGTATTTT
V: TRBV5-1
size: many
D: .
J: TRBJ2-3

CDR3: CASSWPNAGELFF
DNA: TGTGCCAGCAGCTGGCCGAACGCCGGGGAGCTGTTTTTT
V: TRBV5-5
size: .
D: .
J: TRBJ2-2

CDR3: CSAKGQGSLSGANVLTF
DNA: TGCAGTGCTAAAGGACAGGGGAGTTTGTCTGGGGCCAACGTCCTGACTTTC
V: TRBV20-1
size: .
D: TRBD1
J: TRBJ2-6

CDR3: CASSPQGGRSSYNEQFF
DNA: TGTGCCAGCAGCCCCCAGGGGGGTAGAAGCTCCTACAATGAGCAGTTCTTC
V: TRBV11-3
size: .
D: .
J: TRBJ2-1

CDR3: CASSEGRVLQETQYF
DNA: TGTGCCAGCAGTGAAGGCAGGGTCCTCCAAGAGACCCAGTACTTC
V: TRBV25-1
size: .
D: .
J: TRBJ2-5

CDR3: CASSFPTGNNEQFF
DNA: TGTGCCAGCAGCTTCCCGACAGGGAACAATGAGCAGTTCTTC
V: TRBV7-2
size: many
D: TRBD1
J: TRBJ2-1

CDR3: CASSTLKGLAGNNEQFF
DNA: TGTGCCAGCAGTACACTAAAGGGACTAGCGGGGAACAATGAGCAGTTCTTC
V: TRBV27
size: few
D: TRBD2
J: TRBJ2-1

CDR3: CAWSVRRTYEQYF
DNA: TGTGCCTGGAGTGTACGCCGTACTTACGAGCAGTACTTC
V: TRBV30
size: .
D: .
J: TRBJ2-7

CDR3: CASSSQGGTEAFF
DNA: TGTGCCAGTAGTTCACAGGGAGGCACTGAAGCTTTCTTT
V: TRBV5-1
size: many
D: .
J: TRBJ1-1

CDR3: CASSYPRDRGLYEQYF
DNA: TGTGCCAGCAGTTACCCGAGGGACAGGGGGCTATACGAGCAGTACTTC
V: TRBV6-2/TRBV6-3
size: .
D: TRBD1
J: TRBJ2-7

CDR3: CASSQGASLNTEAFF
DNA: TGCGCCAGCAGCCAAGGGGCCAGCTTGAACACTGAAGCTTTCTTT
V: TRBV4-1
size: .
D: .
J: TRBJ1-1

CDR3: CASSLALAGDPYEQYF
DNA: TGTGCCAGCAGTTTAGCTCTAGCGGGGGATCCCTACGAGCAGTACTTC
V: TRBV12-3/TRBV12-4
size: .
D: TRBD2
J: TRBJ2-7

CDR3: CASSPGVVAGGQETQYF
DNA: TGCGCCAGCAGCCCTGGAGTGGTCGCAGGGGGCCAAGAGACCCAGTACTTC
V: TRBV5-1
size: .
D: TRBD1
J: TRBJ2-5

CDR3: CASSLTGTNNEQFF
DNA: TGTGCCAGCAGCCTTACCGGGACCAACAATGAGCAGTTCTTC
V: TRBV3-1
size: few
D: .
J: TRBJ2-1

CDR3: CSVVRLEETQYF
DNA: TGCAGCGTTGTTCGCCTTGAAGAGACCCAGTACTTC
V: TRBV29-1
size: many
D: .
J: TRBJ2-5